One sample yielded the 19 T cell receptor beta chains listed below, sequenced in a study of post-analysis software for immune sequencing data. Study results and limitations: In patients, about 5 TRBV segments were more frequent than in controls, with TRBV5-6, TRBV5-1 and TRBV20-1 among them.

Unique molecular identifiers were built into the TCR beta cDNA libraries. TCRdb reanalysed the PCR reads using MiXCR and keeps one entry per CDR3 protein. There are about 820,000 distinct CDR3 sequences in the sample; approximately 53% occur only once, and about 4.5% lies in the top ten. These receptors lack a known antigen. The sequenced sample consisted of blood. The receptors originated from a girl under 18 with multiple sclerosis.

This clonotype was counted only a few times. J is TRBJ2-5 and V is TRBV7-2, with TRBD2 identical over 11 bases. Germline V gives CDR1 SGHTA, CDR2 FQGNSA. V lost 5 bases, J lost 4 bases, and 6 bases stayed unmatched. The CDR3 totals 15 residues. CDR3 nucleotide sequence: TGTGCCAGCAGCAATAGCGGGGGGGCCGGAGAGACCCAGTACTTC. Amino acid sequence: CASSNSGGAGETQYF.

The chain has TRBV7-3 and TRBJ2-1, with D unclear. The V end was cut by 6 bases, the J end by 0 bases, with 6 bases between. The CDR3 contains 13 residues. Germline CDR1 SGHTA, CDR2 FQGTGA. CDR3 loop: CASSSNSYNEQFF. CDR3 coding DNA: TGTGCCAGCAGTTCGAACTCCTACAATGAGCAGTTCTTC.

The V gene is TRBV7-3, the J gene TRBJ1-1, with D maybe TRBD1 (5 bases). The germline V gene has CDR1 SGHTA and CDR2 FQGTGA. The CDR3 totals 14 residues. V lost 5 bases to trimming and J lost 0 bases, with 10 bases between them. This chain's CDR3 is CASSTQGLNTEAFF. In DNA, the CDR3 is TGTGCCAGCAGCACCCAGGGACTGAACACTGAAGCTTTCTTT.

The CDR3 is CSAPRQGVRTEAFF. The CDR3, as DNA: TGCAGTGCTCCCCGACAGGGGGTGAGGACTGAAGCTTTCTTT. The chain employs TRBV20-1 and TRBJ1-1; TRBD1 matches 9 bases. This CDR3 has 14 amino acids. V was clipped by 5 bases and J by 5 bases; unmatched bases: 9. Germline V gene sequence: CDR1 DFQATT, CDR2 SNEGSKA (reference sequence).

This chain uses TRBV12-5 with TRBJ2-1; D call uncertain. The CDR3 consists of 11 residues. V lost 1 base, J lost 8 bases, and 3 bases lay in between. Germline V CDR1 and CDR2: LGHNT, FRNRAP. The CDR3 here is CASGLGDEQFF. The CDR3, as DNA: TGTGCTAGTGGTTTGGGGGATGAGCAGTTCTTC.

V gene TRBV7-9 combines with J gene TRBJ1-2; D possibly corresponds to TRBD1 (5 bases). Germline values: CDR1 SEHNR, CDR2 FQNEAQ (reference sequence). CDR3 size: 14 residues. The V gene lost 4 bases and the J gene lost 2 bases, with 11 bases spanning the gap. The DNA for the CDR3 is TGTGCCAGCAGCTCACTACAGGTCAACTATGGCTACACCTTC. Its translation: CASSSLQVNYGYTF.

The genes are TRBV28 and TRBJ1-2; D gene unclear. Germline assignment: CDR1 MDHEN and CDR2 SYDVKM. CDR3 length equals 11 residues. The V end lost 4 bases, the J end lost 5 bases, and 5 bases lay between the germline ends. CDR3 in DNA: TGTGCCAGCAGTTGGAGGTATGGCTACACCTTC. Protein product: CASSWRYGYTF.

The chain employs TRBV24-1 and TRBJ2-1, with 7 bases matching TRBD2. Trimming cost V 4 bases and J 2 bases; bases outside gene matches: 7. The CDR3 extends over 16 amino acids. Looked up from germline, CDR1 is KGHDR and CDR2 is SFDVKD. The CDR3 nucleotides read TGTGCCACCAGTGACTCACTAGCGACCACCTACAATGAGCAGTTCTTC. Its translation: CATSDSLATTYNEQFF.

As regards this clonotype: An end of the junction does not agree with germline; a read error may underlie this. The CDR3 bases are TGCAGTGTCAGAAGTTCCGGCGGGGGGCCCTACAATGAGCAGTTCTTT. Protein: CSVRSSGGGPYNEQFF. The V gene is TRBV20-1, the J gene TRBJ2-1, with 8 bases lining up with TRBD2. The CDR3 consists of 16 residues. Germline V lookup: CDR1 DFQATT, CDR2 SNEGSKA (reference sequence).

The chain couples TRBV13 to TRBJ2-3; D may match TRBD1 or TRBD2 (6 bases each). The germline CDR1 and CDR2 sequences are PRHDT and FYEKMQ (reference sequence). This CDR3 is built from 16 residues. Trimming took off 4 bases at V and 2 bases at J, with 16 bases between the two ends. This CDR3 reads CASSSWGATFTDTQYF. The CDR3 region has the DNA TGTGCCAGCAGCTCCTGGGGGGCCACCTTCACAGATACGCAGTATTTT.

The rearrangement uses TRBV12-5 and TRBJ2-3; D possibly corresponds to TRBD1 (5 bases). V lost 3 bases, J lost 0 bases, and 10 bases lay in between. Germline V gives CDR1 LGHNT, CDR2 FRNRAP. CDR3 length equals 15 residues. The CDR3 loop reads CASGLNRLSTDTQYF. In DNA, the CDR3 is TGTGCTAGTGGTTTAAACAGGTTAAGCACAGATACGCAGTATTTT.

This chain joins TRBV12-3 or TRBV12-4 and TRBJ2-5; TRBD2 agrees at 13 bases. This CDR3 contains 17 residues. The junction had 10 bases not matched to a gene; V was cut back by 4 bases and J by 5 bases. The CDR3 bases are TGTGCCAGCAGTTCTTCCCGACTAGCGGGGGGTTTTGAGACCCAGTACTTC. Its translation: CASSSSRLAGGFETQYF.

V and J are TRBV6-6 and TRBJ2-1, with 11 bases matching TRBD2. J was trimmed by 7 bases and V by 7 bases; bases with no gene match: 12. The germline gives CDR1 MNHNY, CDR2 SVGAGI (reference sequence). The CDR3 is 16 amino acids. CDR3 in DNA: TGTGCCAGCACCACACAGTCTAGCGGGAGGAAAAATGAGCAGTTCTTC. Translation: CASTTQSSGRKNEQFF.

V and J are TRBV12-3 or TRBV12-4 and TRBJ1-2; no firm D call. V shed 5 bases and J shed 8 bases, with 15 bases lying between them. This CDR3 has 13 amino acids. The CDR3 loop is CASSTTALGGYTF. CDR3 in DNA: TGTGCCAGCAGTACTACAGCTTTGGGGGGCTACACCTTC.

This clonotype has just one count. One end of the junction is discordant with germline, which a read error may explain. This chain uses TRBV9 with TRBJ2-7, with D possibly called TRBD1 or TRBD2 (6 bases each). CDR1 and CDR2 (germline): SGDLS, YYNGEE. This CDR3 region has 15 residues. CDR3 coding DNA: TGTGCCAGCAACGTAGCGGACAGCAGACCCTACGAGCAGTACTTC. It is translated as CASNVADSRPYEQYF.

This clonotype has only one observation. The chain has TRBV11-2 and TRBJ1-4, with 9 bases that match TRBD1. The CDR3 loop spans 15 amino acids. Germline V gives CDR1 SGHAT, CDR2 FQNNGV. The trim removed 4 bases at V and 4 bases at J, leaving 4 bases unmatched. The DNA for the CDR3 is TGTGCCAGCAGCTCCCGGACAGGGGTTAATGAAAAACTGTTTTTT. Translation gives CASSSRTGVNEKLFF. The full variable domain, with the rest looked up from reference TRBV11-2 and TRBJ1-4, is EAGVAQSPRYKIIEKRQSVAFWCNPISGHATLYWYQQILGQGPKLLIQFQNNGVVDDSQLPKDRFSAERLKGVDSTLKIQPAKLEDSAVYLCASSSRTGVNEKLFFGSGTQLSVL.

There are a few counts of this clonotype. The genes are TRBV7-2 and TRBJ2-1, with 7 bases identical to TRBD1. Germline V gene data show CDR1 as SGHTA and CDR2 as FQGNSA. With V trimmed by 5 bases and J by 2 bases, 9 bases remained unmatched. The CDR3 consists of 16 residues. CDR3 coding DNA: TGTGCCAGCAGCATGGACAGGATCACTCCCTACAATGAGCAGTTCTTC. Encoded protein: CASSMDRITPYNEQFF.

The V gene is TRBV6-1, the J gene TRBJ2-1, with D maybe TRBD2 (6 bases). This CDR3 is 15 amino acids long. V shed 4 bases and J shed 6 bases, with 16 bases lying between them. CDR1 is MNHNS, CDR2 SASEGT, per germline. Written as DNA, the CDR3 is TGTGCCAGCAGTGTAGACGGGAGCGGGTTCAATGAGCAGTTCTTC. Translation gives CASSVDGSGFNEQFF.

The rearrangement joins TRBV14 to TRBJ1-1; a weak D match, TRBD1 (6 bases). Germline CDR1 and CDR2: SGHDN and FVKESK. The CDR3 contains 11 residues. V lost 3 bases, J lost 7 bases, and 6 bases lay in between. The CDR3 reads CASSHRGEAFF. In DNA form, the CDR3 reads TGTGCCAGCAGCCACAGGGGTGAAGCTTTCTTT.